This T cell receptor beta chain was captured in a study of blood T cell repertoires in COVID-19. Original handling: Amplification of reference gene primers provided the estimated nucleated cell counts. Method: immunoSEQ multiplex PCR; TCRdb's copy keeps in-frame clones and lacks some. Clone size and the V and J calls come from that table; the DNA yielded D and trimming. Of over 90,000 clones in the sample, 87% were seen once. Trimming took off 0 bases at V and 4 bases at J, with 6 bases between the two ends. The CDR3 loop spans 13 amino acids. The V gene's germline CDR1 is LNHNV and CDR2 YYDKDF (reference sequence).

The source is a human donor in a cohort sampled during active COVID-19. V usage is TRBV15 and J usage is TRBJ1-1; no definite D call. Sequencing was done on a sample of peripheral blood. This chain's CDR3 is CATSRDLSTEAFF. The CDR3 coding sequence is TGTGCCACCAGCAGAGATCTGAGCACTGAAGCTTTCTTT.